This T cell receptor beta chain was profiled in a study of blood T cell repertoires in COVID-19. Original processing notes: Amplification from reference gene primers served as the basis for estimated nucleated cell counts. Generated by immunoSEQ multiplex PCR, the TCRdb table keeps only in-frame clones and is missing some. The D gene and trimming were derived from the DNA, and the V and J assignments and clone size from that table. The table lists around 190,000 clones, 65% to 90% of them singletons, with more than 1.5% in the top ten. CDR1 is WNHNN and CDR2 is SYGVQD in the germline V gene (reference sequence). The CDR3 sequence is 14 residues long. V lost 4 bases and J lost 2, with 6 bases in between.

Sample: peripheral blood. This sequence was found in a human donor in a cohort sampled during active COVID-19. The J gene is TRBJ2-6, the V gene TRBV10-1, with D hard to call. CDR3 sequence: CASSVGAGANVLTF. CDR3 in DNA: TGCGCCAGCAGTGTAGGAGCTGGGGCCAACGTCCTGACTTTC.